This TCR beta chain derives from a study of CD8 T cells in Susac syndrome. Treatment-naive patients with stable or active relapsing-remitting disease were the multiple sclerosis controls. RNA totalling about 0.5 to 1 ug underwent reverse transcription with random hexamers. MiXCR, applied by TCRdb to the immunoSEQ multiplex PCR reads, yields one record per CDR3 protein. Among 330,000 or so distinct CDR3 sequences, around 85% were seen once, and the ten largest hold around 0.21%. CDR3 length: 17 amino acids. Germline V gene lookup returns CDR1 SGHTA and CDR2 FQGNSA. After removal of 1 base from V and 0 bases from J, the junction contained 6 bases not matched to a gene.

The chain links TRBV7-2 to TRBJ2-1; 7 bases map to TRBD1. Sequenced sample: CD8+ T cells from PBMCs. The TCR was taken from a human donor with multiple sclerosis. CDR3 in amino acids: CASSLGQGYSSYNEQFF. The CDR3, as DNA: TGTGCCAGCAGCTTAGGACAGGGTTACAGCTCCTACAATGAGCAGTTCTTC. Complete variable domain (other parts from reference TRBV7-2 and TRBJ2-1): GAGVSQSPSNKVTEKGKDVELRCDPISGHTALYWYRQSLGQGLEFLIYFQGNSAPDKSGLPSDRFSAERTGGSVSTLTIQRTQQEDSAVYLCASSLGQGYSSYNEQFFGPGTRLTVL.